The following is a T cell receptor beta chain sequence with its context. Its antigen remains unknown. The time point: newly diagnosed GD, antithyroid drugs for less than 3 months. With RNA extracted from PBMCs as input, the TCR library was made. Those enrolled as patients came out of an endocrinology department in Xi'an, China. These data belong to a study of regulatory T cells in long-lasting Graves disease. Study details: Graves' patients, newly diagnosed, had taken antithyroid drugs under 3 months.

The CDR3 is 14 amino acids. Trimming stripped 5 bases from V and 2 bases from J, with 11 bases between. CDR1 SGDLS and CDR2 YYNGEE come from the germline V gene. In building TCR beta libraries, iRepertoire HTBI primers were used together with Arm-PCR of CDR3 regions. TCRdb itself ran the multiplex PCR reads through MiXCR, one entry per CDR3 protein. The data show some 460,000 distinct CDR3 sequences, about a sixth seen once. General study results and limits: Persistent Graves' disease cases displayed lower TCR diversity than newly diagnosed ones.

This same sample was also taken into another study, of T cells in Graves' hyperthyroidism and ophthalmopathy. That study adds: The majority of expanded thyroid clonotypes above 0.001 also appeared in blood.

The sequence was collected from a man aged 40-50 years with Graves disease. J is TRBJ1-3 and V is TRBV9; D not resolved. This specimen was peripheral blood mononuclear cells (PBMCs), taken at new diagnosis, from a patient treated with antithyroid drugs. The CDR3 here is CASSLEQTGNTIYF. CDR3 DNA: TGTGCCAGCAGTCTTGAACAAACTGGAAACACCATATATTTT.